Presented here are 32 T cell receptor beta chains from one specimen sequenced in a study of OX40 agonist ivuxolimab in advanced cancers. Measured with immunoSEQ multiplex PCR; TCRdb has only the in-frame clones, and not every one. This repertoire shows 100,000 to 150,000 clones, more than 85% found once; its top ten account for roughly 1%. The starting material was CD4+ or CD8+ T cells sorted from blood, obtained in a trial of the OX40 agonist ivuxolimab. The receptors here all came from an adult with an advanced solid tumor such as melanoma, head and neck, liver or kidney cancer.

In this sample, this clone turned up a few times. The chain combines TRBV2 with TRBJ1-1; D ambiguous. From germline, CDR1 is SNHLY and CDR2 FYNNEI. Between the trimmed V and J ends, which lost 4 bases and 1 base, there was a span of 7 bases. The CDR3 is 13 amino acids. The CDR3 sequence is CASSGNTNTEAFF. The CDR3 DNA sequence: TGTGCCAGCAGTGGCAACACGAACACTGAAGCTTTCTTT. Complete variable domain (other parts from reference TRBV2 and TRBJ1-1): EPEVTQTPSHQVTQMGQEVILRCVPISNHLYFYWYRQILGQKVEFLVSFYNNEISEKSEIFDDQFSVERPDGSNFTLKIRSTKLEDSAMYFCASSGNTNTEAFFGQGTRLTVV.

In its sample, this clone was seen a few times. This chain uses TRBV7-7 with TRBJ2-7; D is undetermined. Deletions cut 1 base from V and 1 base from J, with 8 bases between. The CDR3 contains 14 residues. Germline V gene data show CDR1 as SSHAT and CDR2 as FNYEAQ (reference sequence). The CDR3 is CASSLGRLSYEQYF. CDR3 coding DNA: TGTGCCAGCAGCTTAGGTCGGTTATCCTACGAGCAGTACTTC.

The gene calls are TRBV9 and TRBJ1-3; 10 bases match TRBD1. In germline, CDR1 is SGDLS, CDR2 YYNGEE. This CDR3 region has 18 residues. Trimming at V came to 4 bases and at J to 4 bases, leaving 14 bases not matched to a gene. The CDR3 DNA reads as TGTGCCAGCAGCCCGACAGGGGGCAAAGTAGGCCCCGGAAACACCATATATTTT. As protein: CASSPTGGKVGPGNTIYF.

The rearrangement joins TRBV19 to TRBJ1-3; D remains ambiguous. CDR3 length: 12 residues. Germline lookup yields CDR1 LNHDA and CDR2 SQIVND (reference sequence). V was cut by 3 bases and J by 4 bases, with 4 bases left in between. CDR3 nucleotide sequence: TGTGCCAGTAGTATTCGCGGAAACACCATATATTTT. It is translated as CASSIRGNTIYF. Full variable domain (outside the CDR3, taken from reference TRBV19 and TRBJ1-3): DGGITQSPKYLFRKEGQNVTLSCEQNLNHDAMYWYRQDPGQGLRLIYYSQIVNDFQKGDIAEGYSVSREKKESFPLTVTSAQKNPTAFYLCASSIRGNTIYFGEGSWLTVV.

V usage is TRBV1 and J usage is TRBJ2-7. TRBV1 is a known pseudogene. The CDR3 loop spans 12 amino acids. The CDR3 sequence is CTSSQDWDEQYF. The CDR3 coding sequence is TGCACCAGCAGCCAAGATTGGGACGAGCAGTACTTC.

The rearrangement uses TRBV5-6 and TRBJ2-1; TRBD2 might be the D (5 bases). The germline V gene has CDR1 SGHDT and CDR2 YYEEEE. CDR3 length: 13 residues. Trimming stripped 0 bases from V and 10 bases from J, with 11 bases between. The CDR3, as DNA: TGTGCCAGCAGCTTGGACGGACTTCAAGAGCAGTTCTTC. Its translation is CASSLDGLQEQFF.

This clone was seen a handful of times. This chain joins TRBV7-2 and TRBJ1-6; TRBD1 matches at 9 bases. Germline-derived CDR1 and CDR2 are SGHTA and FQGNSA. J was trimmed by 8 bases and V by 1 base; bases with no gene match: 3. There are 15 residues in the CDR3. The CDR3 spells CASSLGDRDYSPLHF. CDR3 in DNA: TGTGCCAGCAGCTTAGGGGACAGGGATTATTCACCCCTCCACTTT.

The chain combines TRBV7-9 with TRBJ2-2, with D possibly being TRBD2 (6 bases). The CDR3 extends over 15 amino acids. CDR1 is SEHNR, CDR2 FQNEAQ, per germline (reference sequence). Trimming removed 2 bases from V and 2 bases from J, with 9 bases in between. The CDR3 protein is CASSLLGLNTGELFF. In DNA, the CDR3 is TGTGCCAGCAGCTTATTGGGACTTAACACCGGGGAGCTGTTTTTT.

This chain links TRBV10-3 with TRBJ2-1; 8 positions agree with TRBD1. Germline loops: CDR1 ENHRY, CDR2 SYGVKD. The CDR3 length is 15 residues. J lost 7 bases, V lost 1 base, and 6 bases had no gene match. CDR3 protein: CAISEWTGIGNEQFF. In nucleotides, the CDR3 is TGTGCCATCAGTGAGTGGACAGGGATCGGAAATGAGCAGTTCTTC.

This chain uses TRBV19 with TRBJ2-1; D perhaps matches TRBD2 (6 bases). Germline loops: CDR1 LNHDA, CDR2 SQIVND (reference sequence). The CDR3 runs 14 residues. V was shortened by 1 base and J by 5 bases, with 9 bases between the two germline ends. The CDR3 region has the DNA TGTGCCAGTAGTATAGGGAGGGAGGACAATGAGCAGTTCTTC. Translating gives CASSIGREDNEQFF.

The V and J genes are TRBV30 and TRBJ1-1, with TRBD1 identical over 8 bases. V was pared by 2 bases and J by 4 bases, with 15 bases of the junction left unmatched. The CDR3 has 17 amino acids. Germline V lookup: CDR1 GTSNPN, CDR2 SVGIG (reference sequence). This CDR3 is CAWSRGWGAGGSTEAFF. The DNA of the CDR3 is TGTGCCTGGAGTCGGGGCTGGGGGGCAGGGGGCTCCACTGAAGCTTTCTTT.

The chain carries TRBV19 and TRBJ1-5; D possibly corresponds to TRBD1 (5 bases). The germline CDR1 and CDR2 sequences are LNHDA and SQIVND (reference sequence). This CDR3 spans 16 amino acids. V was clipped by 4 bases and J by 2 bases, with 15 bases between them. As DNA, the CDR3 is TGTGCCAGTAGTACCGACGGGACGGGCGGCAATCAGCCCCAGCATTTT. Protein sequence: CASSTDGTGGNQPQHF. Based on the CDR3 plus reference TRBV19 and TRBJ1-5, the full variable domain is DGGITQSPKYLFRKEGQNVTLSCEQNLNHDAMYWYRQDPGQGLRLIYYSQIVNDFQKGDIAEGYSVSREKKESFPLTVTSAQKNPTAFYLCASSTDGTGGNQPQHFGDGTRLSIL.

The chain recombines TRBV10-3 with TRBJ1-1; D gene uncertain. CDR1 and CDR2 (germline): ENHRY, SYGVKD. V lost 11 bases, J lost 4 bases, and 8 bases lay in between. This CDR3 is 10 amino acids long. The chain's CDR3 is CAARGTEAFF. CDR3 in DNA: TGTGCCGCCCGGGGCACTGAAGCTTTCTTT.

This chain connects TRBV7-9 to TRBJ1-2; a possible D gene is TRBD1 (5 bases). The germline V gene encodes CDR1 SEHNR and CDR2 FQNEAQ (reference sequence). This CDR3 region has 18 residues. V was pared by 3 bases and J by 4 bases, with 24 bases between. The CDR3 DNA sequence: TGTGCCAGCAGCTTGGGGTCCCGGGACCGTGAACAATTCTATGGCTACACCTTC. It yields the protein CASSLGSRDREQFYGYTF.

V is TRBV5-4 and J is TRBJ1-2, with D tentatively TRBD1 (5 bases). In germline, CDR1 is SGHNT, CDR2 YYREEE (reference sequence). V dropped 4 bases and J dropped 0 bases, with 13 bases sitting between them. This CDR3 spans 15 amino acids. The CDR3 region has the DNA TGTGCCAGCAGCCGCCGGGACGGACCTAACTATGGCTACACCTTC. Protein product: CASSRRDGPNYGYTF.

The chain joins TRBV1 to TRBJ2-7. TRBV1 is a documented pseudogene. CDR3 length: 15 residues. CDR3 sequence: CTSSQDSQAKGEQYF. For the CDR3, the DNA is TGCACCAGCAGCCAAGATTCTCAGGCAAAGGGAGAGCAGTACTTC.

The chain carries TRBV4-2 and TRBJ1-5, with TRBD1 matching over 9 bases. Germline lookup yields CDR1 LGHNA and CDR2 YNFKEQ. With 1 base clipped from V and 4 bases from J, the junction kept 2 bases outside the gene matches. This CDR3 region has 15 residues. CDR3 residues: CASSQADRGNQPQHF. CDR3 in DNA: TGTGCCAGCAGCCAAGCCGACAGGGGGAATCAGCCCCAGCATTTT.

The chain employs TRBV29-1 and TRBJ1-4; tentative D call: TRBD1 (5 bases). Germline CDR1 and CDR2: SQVTM and ANQGSEA. The CDR3 is made up of 13 amino acids. V lost 5 bases, J lost 5 bases, and 12 bases lay in between. The CDR3 protein is CSVSRDVNEKLFF. DNA of the CDR3: TGCAGCGTTTCGCGGGACGTCAATGAAAAACTGTTTTTT.

This sequence joins TRBV2 and TRBJ1-4; D is uncertain. The V end lost 1 base, the J end lost 8 bases, and 14 bases lay between the germline ends. The CDR3 has 15 amino acids. CDR1 and CDR2 from the germline V gene are SNHLY and FYNNEI. The CDR3 sequence is CASSEERVGGEKLFF. The CDR3, as DNA: TGTGCCAGCAGTGAAGAAAGGGTAGGAGGCGAAAAACTGTTTTTT.

The CDR3 sequence: CATTRSSTDTQYF. The CDR3 bases are TGTGCCACCACCCGGAGCTCCACAGATACGCAGTATTTT. V gene TRBV6-5 combines with J gene TRBJ2-3, with D unclear. V shed 10 bases and J shed 2 bases, with 13 bases lying between them. In germline, CDR1 is MNHEY, CDR2 SVGAGI. The CDR3 is 13 amino acids.

CDR3: CASSYSRGNRQETQYF. The CDR3 nucleotides are TGTGCCAGCAGTTACTCAAGGGGAAACCGGCAAGAGACCCAGTACTTC. The rearrangement joins TRBV6-6 to TRBJ2-5; D possibly corresponds to TRBD1 (5 bases). CDR1 and CDR2 from the germline V gene are MNHNY and SVGAGI (reference sequence). Trimming took 0 bases from V and 2 from J, leaving 13 bases between them. The CDR3 loop spans 16 amino acids.

CDR3 in DNA: TGTGCCAGCAAGGGCTCGAACACCGGGGAGCTGTTTTTT. It is translated as CASKGSNTGELFF. The rearrangement uses TRBV2 and TRBJ2-2; D is uncertain. Deletions cut 7 bases from V and 0 bases from J, with 6 bases between. The CDR3 extends over 13 amino acids. In germline, CDR1 is SNHLY, CDR2 FYNNEI.

The chain employs TRBV5-1 and TRBJ1-3; D unclear. The CDR3 runs to 15 residues. Germline assignment: CDR1 SGHRS and CDR2 YFSETQ. Trimming removed 3 bases at V and 0 bases at J, with 10 bases between. CDR3 DNA: TGCGCCAGCAGCTCCGAAGGGAACTCTGGAAACACCATATATTTT. The encoded protein is CASSSEGNSGNTIYF.

This chain uses TRBV27 with TRBJ2-3; the D gene is possibly TRBD2 (5 bases). The CDR3 contains 15 residues. V lost 6 bases and J lost 5, with 18 bases in between. In germline, CDR1 is MNHEY, CDR2 SMNVEV (reference sequence). The CDR3 bases are TGTGCCAGCAGGCACACTAGGCTTGGGGAAGATACGCAGTATTTT. This encodes CASRHTRLGEDTQYF.

This clone was seen a single time. The CDR3 sequence: CASTPGVWVYTF. DNA for the CDR3: TGTGCCAGCACCCCGGGAGTATGGGTCTACACCTTC. The gene calls are TRBV6-5 and TRBJ1-2; D not certain. The CDR3 consists of 12 residues. V dropped 7 bases and J dropped 10 bases, with 16 bases sitting between them. Germline values: CDR1 MNHEY, CDR2 SVGAGI.

The V call is TRBV7-2, the J call TRBJ2-1, with D unclear. Per germline, CDR1 SGHTA and CDR2 FQGNSA. Between the trimmed V and J ends, which lost 5 bases and 0 bases, there was a span of 8 bases. The CDR3 sequence is 14 residues long. The CDR3 nucleotides read TGTGCCAGCAGCCCCGTTTACTCCTACAATGAGCAGTTCTTC. Encoded protein: CASSPVYSYNEQFF.

The rearrangement links TRBV29-1 to TRBJ2-7; a weak D match, TRBD2 (5 bases). Trimming shortened V by 5 bases and J by 3 bases, and 17 bases separated the two germline ends. Germline CDR1 and CDR2: SQVTM and ANQGSEA. The CDR3 length is 14 residues. The CDR3 DNA reads TGCAGCGTTCCTCCCGGGGTCCTTTGCTACGAGCAGTACTTC. It translates to CSVPPGVLCYEQYF.

The chain couples TRBV18 to TRBJ2-7, with D perhaps matching TRBD1 or TRBD2 (5 bases each). V gave up 6 bases and J gave up 2 bases, with 17 bases separating them. Germline assignment: CDR1 KGHSH and CDR2 LQKENI. The CDR3 runs 15 residues. CDR3 DNA sequence: TGTGCCAGCTCCCCCCAAGGGACCGATGCCTACGAGCAGTACTTC. It translates to CASSPQGTDAYEQYF.

The CDR3 bases are TGTGCCAGCAGCCAAGAGGACAGGGGCTTTGGCAATCAGCCCCAGCATTTT. Translating gives CASSQEDRGFGNQPQHF. This chain uses TRBV14 with TRBJ1-5; TRBD1 matches 9 bases. The germline V gene encodes CDR1 SGHDN and CDR2 FVKESK. This CDR3 comprises 17 residues. The V gene end was trimmed by 0 bases and the J gene end by 2 bases; junction bases not matched to a gene: 5.

CDR3 amino acids: CASSSGTSVLDTQYF. CDR3 sequence (DNA): TGCGCCAGCAGCTCCGGGACTAGCGTCTTAGATACGCAGTATTTT. The chain is built from TRBV5-1 and TRBJ2-3; 10 bases match TRBD2. The V segment lost 3 bases and the J segment 5 bases; nucleotides outside the gene matches: 6. CDR1 SGHRS and CDR2 YFSETQ come from the germline V gene. The CDR3 is 15 amino acids. Supplemented by reference TRBV5-1 and TRBJ2-3, the full variable domain reads KAGVTQTPRYLIKTRGQQVTLSCSPISGHRSVSWYQQTPGQGLQFLFEYFSETQRNKGNFPGRFSGRQFSNSRSEMNVSTLELGDSALYLCASSSGTSVLDTQYFGPGTRLTVL.

V gene TRBV5-6 combines with J gene TRBJ2-1; D may correspond to TRBD1 or TRBD2 (5 bases each). This CDR3 is built from 15 residues. The V gene lost 1 base and the J gene lost 6 bases, with 14 bases spanning the gap. Germline CDR1 SGHDT, CDR2 YYEEEE. The CDR3 is CASSLWGKRGNEQFF. The CDR3 nucleotides read TGTGCCAGCAGCTTGTGGGGGAAAAGGGGCAATGAGCAGTTCTTC.

This clone showed up just a few times. The genes are TRBV7-9 and TRBJ1-1; D ambiguous. The CDR3 has 12 amino acids. Trimming shortened V by 4 bases and J by 10 bases, and 13 bases separated the two germline ends. Germline CDR1 SEHNR, CDR2 FQNEAQ (reference sequence). CDR3 in DNA: TGTGCCAGCAGCTCCTGGGAAGGATCAGCTTTCTTT. Residues: CASSSWEGSAFF.